This TCR beta chain was sequenced for a study of blood T cell repertoires in COVID-19. The overall study: Collection of acute and convalescent COVID-19 samples took place in the United States, Italy and Spain.

V was cut by 5 bases and J by 5 bases, with 16 bases left in between. Germline assignment: CDR1 MNHEY and CDR2 SVGEGT. The CDR3 has 14 amino acids. The table lists this clone with a count of one. The repertoire was sequenced with immunoSEQ multiplex PCR; TCRdb's copy has only in-frame clones and lacks some. The table shows about 120,000 clones, with roughly 91% occurring only once. This TCR derives from a man aged 55 to 69 with COVID-19, enrolled during active disease. The V gene is TRBV6-2 or TRBV6-3, the J gene TRBJ2-7, with D possibly TRBD1 on 5 matching bases. Sequences were obtained from peripheral blood. CDR3 loop: CASSERPGIDEQYF. CDR3 DNA sequence: TGTGCCAGCAGTGAGAGGCCAGGGATCGACGAGCAGTACTTC.